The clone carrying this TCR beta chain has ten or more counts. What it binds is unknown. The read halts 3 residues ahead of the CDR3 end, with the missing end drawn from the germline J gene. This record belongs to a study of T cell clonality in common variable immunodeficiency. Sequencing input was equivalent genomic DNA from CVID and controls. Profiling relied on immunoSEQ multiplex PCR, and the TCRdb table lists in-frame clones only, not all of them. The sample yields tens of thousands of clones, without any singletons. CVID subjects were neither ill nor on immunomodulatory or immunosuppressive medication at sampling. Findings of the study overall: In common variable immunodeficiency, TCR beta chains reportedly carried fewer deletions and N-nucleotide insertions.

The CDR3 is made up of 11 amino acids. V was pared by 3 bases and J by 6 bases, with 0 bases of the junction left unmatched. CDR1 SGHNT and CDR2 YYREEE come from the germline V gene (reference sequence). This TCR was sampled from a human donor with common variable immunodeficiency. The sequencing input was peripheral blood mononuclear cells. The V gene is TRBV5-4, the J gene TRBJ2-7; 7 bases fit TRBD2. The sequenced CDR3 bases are TGTGCCAGCAGCTGGGGGGGCGAG. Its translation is CASSWGGE. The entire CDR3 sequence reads CASSWGGEQYF.